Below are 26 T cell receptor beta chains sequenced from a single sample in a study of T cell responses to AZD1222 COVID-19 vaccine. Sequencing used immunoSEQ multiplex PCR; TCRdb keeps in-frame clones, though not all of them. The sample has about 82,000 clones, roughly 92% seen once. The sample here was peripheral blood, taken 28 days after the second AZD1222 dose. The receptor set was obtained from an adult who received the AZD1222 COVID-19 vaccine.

The CDR3 here is CASSQTLGTGGRNEQFF. The CDR3 DNA reads TGTGCCAGCAGCCAGACACTTGGGACAGGGGGCAGGAATGAGCAGTTCTTC. This chain joins TRBV11-2 and TRBJ2-1, with 12 bases lining up with TRBD1. This CDR3 is 17 amino acids long. CDR1 SGHAT and CDR2 FQNNGV come from the germline V gene. Losses at the gene ends were 5 bases for V and 7 bases for J; bases not matched to a gene: 12. The full variable domain, with the rest looked up from reference TRBV11-2 and TRBJ2-1, is EAGVAQSPRYKIIEKRQSVAFWCNPISGHATLYWYQQILGQGPKLLIQFQNNGVVDDSQLPKDRFSAERLKGVDSTLKIQPAKLEDSAVYLCASSQTLGTGGRNEQFFGPGTRLTVL.

The CDR3 sequence: CASSSQGALVNTEAFF. In DNA form, the CDR3 reads TGTGCCAGCAGCTCCCAAGGGGCGTTGGTGAACACTGAAGCTTTCTTT. The V gene is TRBV7-3, the J gene TRBJ1-1; tentatively, D is TRBD1 (5 bases). The germline CDR1 and CDR2 sequences are SGHTA and FQGTGA. The length of the CDR3 is 16 residues. With 4 bases removed from V and 0 bases from J, the gap between germline ends came to 15 bases.

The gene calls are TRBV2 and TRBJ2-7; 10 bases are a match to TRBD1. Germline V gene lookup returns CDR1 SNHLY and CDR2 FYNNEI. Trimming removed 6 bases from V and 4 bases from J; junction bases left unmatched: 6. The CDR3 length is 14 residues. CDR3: CASRGRDRGYEQYF. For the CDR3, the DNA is TGTGCCAGCAGGGGCCGGGACAGGGGATACGAGCAGTACTTC.

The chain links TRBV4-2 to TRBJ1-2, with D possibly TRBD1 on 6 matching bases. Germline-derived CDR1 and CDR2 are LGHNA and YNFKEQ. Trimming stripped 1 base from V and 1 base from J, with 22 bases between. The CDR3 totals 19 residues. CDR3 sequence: CASSQVIRFSRGHNYGYTF. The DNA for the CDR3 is TGTGCCAGCAGCCAAGTAATCCGTTTCTCCAGGGGTCATAACTATGGCTACACCTTC.

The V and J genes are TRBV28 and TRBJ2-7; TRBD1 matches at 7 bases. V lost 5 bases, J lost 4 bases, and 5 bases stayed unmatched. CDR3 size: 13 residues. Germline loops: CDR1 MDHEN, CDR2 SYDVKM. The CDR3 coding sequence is TGTGCCAGCAGTCTCGGGACAGCTTACGAGCAGTACTTC. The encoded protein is CASSLGTAYEQYF. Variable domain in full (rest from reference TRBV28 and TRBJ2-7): DVKVTQSSRYLVKRTGEKVFLECVQDMDHENMFWYRQDPGLGLRLIYFSYDVKMKEKGDIPEGYSVSREKKERFSLILESASTNQTSMYLCASSLGTAYEQYFGPGTRLTVT.

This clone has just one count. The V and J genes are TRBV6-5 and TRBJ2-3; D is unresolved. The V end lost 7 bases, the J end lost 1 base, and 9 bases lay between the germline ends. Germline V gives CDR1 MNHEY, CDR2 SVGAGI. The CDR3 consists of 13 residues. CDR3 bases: TGTGCCAGCAATTCAGGAGGCACAGATACGCAGTATTTT. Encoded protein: CASNSGGTDTQYF.

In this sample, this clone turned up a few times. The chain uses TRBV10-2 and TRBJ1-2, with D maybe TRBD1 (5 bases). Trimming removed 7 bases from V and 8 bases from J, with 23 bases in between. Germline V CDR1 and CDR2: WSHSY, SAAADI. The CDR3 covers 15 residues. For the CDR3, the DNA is TGCGCCAGCAATTACGAAAGGGACGGGCAGGGAGGCTACACCTTC. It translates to CASNYERDGQGGYTF.

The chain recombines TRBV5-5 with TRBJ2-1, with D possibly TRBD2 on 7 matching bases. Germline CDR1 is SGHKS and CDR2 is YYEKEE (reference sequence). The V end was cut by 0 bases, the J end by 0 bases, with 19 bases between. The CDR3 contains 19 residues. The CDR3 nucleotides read TGTGCCAGCAGCTTGGTACTTGGCGGGGGCCATAGCTCCTACAATGAGCAGTTCTTC. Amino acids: CASSLVLGGGHSSYNEQFF.

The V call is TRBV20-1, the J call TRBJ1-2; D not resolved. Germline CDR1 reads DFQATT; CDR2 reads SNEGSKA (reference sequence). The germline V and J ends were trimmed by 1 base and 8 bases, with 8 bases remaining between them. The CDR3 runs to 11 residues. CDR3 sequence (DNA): TGCAGTGCTAGAGGGCAGGCCGGCTACACCTTC. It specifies CSARGQAGYTF.

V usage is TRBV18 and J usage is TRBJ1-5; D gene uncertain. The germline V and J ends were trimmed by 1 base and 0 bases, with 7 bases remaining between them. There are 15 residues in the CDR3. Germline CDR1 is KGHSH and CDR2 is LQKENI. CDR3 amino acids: CASSPRGTSNQPQHF. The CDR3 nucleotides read TGTGCCAGCTCACCACGGGGTACTAGCAATCAGCCCCAGCATTTT.

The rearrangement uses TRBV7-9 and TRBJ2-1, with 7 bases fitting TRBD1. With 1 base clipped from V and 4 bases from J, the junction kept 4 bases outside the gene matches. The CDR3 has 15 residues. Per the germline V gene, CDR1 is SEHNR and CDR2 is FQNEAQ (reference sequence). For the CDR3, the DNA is TGTGCCAGCAGCTTAGGACAGGGATTATACAATGAGCAGTTCTTC. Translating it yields CASSLGQGLYNEQFF. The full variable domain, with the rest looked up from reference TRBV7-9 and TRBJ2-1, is DTGVSQNPRHKITKRGQNVTFRCDPISEHNRLYWYRQTLGQGPEFLTYFQNEAQLEKSRLLSDRFSAERPKGSFSTLEIQRTEQGDSAMYLCASSLGQGLYNEQFFGPGTRLTVL.

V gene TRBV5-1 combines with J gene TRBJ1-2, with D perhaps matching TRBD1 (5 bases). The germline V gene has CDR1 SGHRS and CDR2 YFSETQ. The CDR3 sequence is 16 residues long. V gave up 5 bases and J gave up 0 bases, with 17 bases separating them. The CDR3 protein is CASRSGPQISNYGYTF. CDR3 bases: TGCGCCAGCAGATCGGGACCGCAAATCTCTAACTATGGCTACACCTTC.

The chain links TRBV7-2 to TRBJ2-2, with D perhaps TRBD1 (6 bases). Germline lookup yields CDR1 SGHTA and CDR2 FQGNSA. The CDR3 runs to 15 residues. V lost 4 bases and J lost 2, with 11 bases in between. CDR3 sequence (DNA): TGTGCCAGCAGCTCAGGACAGAGCAACACCGGGGAGCTGTTTTTT. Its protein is CASSSGQSNTGELFF. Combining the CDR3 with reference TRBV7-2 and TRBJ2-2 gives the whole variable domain GAGVSQSPSNKVTEKGKDVELRCDPISGHTALYWYRQSLGQGLEFLIYFQGNSAPDKSGLPSDRFSAERTGGSVSTLTIQRTQQEDSAVYLCASSSGQSNTGELFFGEGSRLTVL.

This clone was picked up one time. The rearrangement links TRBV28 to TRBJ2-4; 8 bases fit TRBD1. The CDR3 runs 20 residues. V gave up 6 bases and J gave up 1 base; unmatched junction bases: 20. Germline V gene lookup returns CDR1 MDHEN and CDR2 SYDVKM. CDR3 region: CASSPIVGTGWGQAKNIQYF. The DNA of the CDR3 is TGTGCCAGCAGCCCCATTGTCGGGACAGGTTGGGGTCAGGCCAAAAACATTCAGTACTTC.

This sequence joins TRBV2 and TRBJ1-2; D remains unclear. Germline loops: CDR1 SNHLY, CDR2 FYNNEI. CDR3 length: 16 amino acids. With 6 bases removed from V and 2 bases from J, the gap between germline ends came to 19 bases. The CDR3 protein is CASRGLGRSSNYGYTF. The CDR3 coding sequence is TGTGCCAGCAGAGGACTAGGACGGAGCTCCAACTATGGCTACACCTTC.

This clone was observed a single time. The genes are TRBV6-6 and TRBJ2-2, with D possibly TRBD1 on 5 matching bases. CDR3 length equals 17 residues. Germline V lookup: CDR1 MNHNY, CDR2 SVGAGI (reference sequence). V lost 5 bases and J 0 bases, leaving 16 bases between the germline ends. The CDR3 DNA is TGTGCCAGCAGTCGAACCACAGGCCTAGCGAACACCGGGGAGCTGTTTTTT. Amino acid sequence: CASSRTTGLANTGELFF.

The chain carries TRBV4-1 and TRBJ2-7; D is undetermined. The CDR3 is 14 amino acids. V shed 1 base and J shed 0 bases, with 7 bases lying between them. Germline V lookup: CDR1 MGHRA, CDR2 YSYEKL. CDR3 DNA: TGCGCCAGCAGCCAAGGACCGTACTCCTACGAGCAGTACTTC. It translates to CASSQGPYSYEQYF.

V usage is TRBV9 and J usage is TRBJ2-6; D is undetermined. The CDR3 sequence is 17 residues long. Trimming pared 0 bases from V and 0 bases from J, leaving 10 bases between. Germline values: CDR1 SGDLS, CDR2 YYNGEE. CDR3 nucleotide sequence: TGTGCCAGCAGCGTAGGGGGTCTTGACTCTGGGGCCAACGTCCTGACTTTC. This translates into CASSVGGLDSGANVLTF.

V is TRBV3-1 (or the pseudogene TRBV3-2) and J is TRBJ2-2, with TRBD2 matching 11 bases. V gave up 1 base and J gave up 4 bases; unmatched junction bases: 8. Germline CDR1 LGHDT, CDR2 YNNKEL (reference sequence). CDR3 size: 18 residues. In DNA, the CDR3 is TGTGCCAGCAGCCAAGCTCGCCTAGCGGGGGGACGCACCGGGGAGCTGTTTTTT. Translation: CASSQARLAGGRTGELFF.

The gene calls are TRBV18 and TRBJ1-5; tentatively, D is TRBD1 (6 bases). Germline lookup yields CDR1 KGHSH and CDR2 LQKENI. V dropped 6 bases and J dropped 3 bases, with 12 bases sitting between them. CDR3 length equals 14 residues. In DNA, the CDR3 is TGTGCCAGCTCCCACGGGGACACCAATCAGCCCCAGCATTTT. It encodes CASSHGDTNQPQHF.

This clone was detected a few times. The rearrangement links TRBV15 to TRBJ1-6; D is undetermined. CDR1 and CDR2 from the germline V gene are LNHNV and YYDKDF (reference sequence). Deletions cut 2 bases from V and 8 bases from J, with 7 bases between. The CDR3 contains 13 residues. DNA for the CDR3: TGTGCCACCAGCAGACTCGCCGATTCACCCCTCCACTTT. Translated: CATSRLADSPLHF. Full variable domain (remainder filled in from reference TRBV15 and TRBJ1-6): DAMVIQNPRYQVTQFGKPVTLSCSQTLNHNVMYWYQQKSSQAPKLLFHYYDKDFNNEADTPDNFQSRRPNTSFCFLDIRSPGLGDTAMYLCATSRLADSPLHFGNGTRLTVT.

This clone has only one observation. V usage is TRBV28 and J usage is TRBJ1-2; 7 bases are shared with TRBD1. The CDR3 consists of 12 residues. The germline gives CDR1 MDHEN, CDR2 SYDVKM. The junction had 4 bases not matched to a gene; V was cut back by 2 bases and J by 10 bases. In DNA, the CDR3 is TGTGCCAGCAGTTTAGTGACAGGGTACTACACCTTC. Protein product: CASSLVTGYYTF.

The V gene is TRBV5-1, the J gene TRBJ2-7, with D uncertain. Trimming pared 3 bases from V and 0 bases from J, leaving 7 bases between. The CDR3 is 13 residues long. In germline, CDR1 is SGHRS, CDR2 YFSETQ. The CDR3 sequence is CASSSTASYEQYF. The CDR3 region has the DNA TGCGCCAGCAGCTCGACGGCCTCCTACGAGCAGTACTTC.

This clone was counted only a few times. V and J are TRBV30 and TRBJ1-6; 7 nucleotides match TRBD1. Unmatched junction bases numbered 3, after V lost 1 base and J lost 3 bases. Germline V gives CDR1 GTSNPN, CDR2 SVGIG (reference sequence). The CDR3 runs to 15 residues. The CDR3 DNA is TGTGCCTGGAGTGCAGCAGGGGGCTATAATTCACCCCTCCACTTT. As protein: CAWSAAGGYNSPLHF.

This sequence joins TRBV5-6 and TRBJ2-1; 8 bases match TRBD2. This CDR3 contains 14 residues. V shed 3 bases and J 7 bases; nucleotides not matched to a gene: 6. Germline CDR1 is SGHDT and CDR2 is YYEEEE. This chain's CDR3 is CASSSQRGRNEQFF. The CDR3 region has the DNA TGTGCCAGCAGCTCCCAGCGGGGGCGGAATGAGCAGTTCTTC.

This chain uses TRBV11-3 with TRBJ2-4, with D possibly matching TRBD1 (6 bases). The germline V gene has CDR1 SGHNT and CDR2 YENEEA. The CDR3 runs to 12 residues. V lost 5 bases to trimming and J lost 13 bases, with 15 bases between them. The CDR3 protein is CASSHNGGPQYF. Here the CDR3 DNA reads TGTGCCAGCAGCCACAATGGGGGCCCCCAGTACTTC.